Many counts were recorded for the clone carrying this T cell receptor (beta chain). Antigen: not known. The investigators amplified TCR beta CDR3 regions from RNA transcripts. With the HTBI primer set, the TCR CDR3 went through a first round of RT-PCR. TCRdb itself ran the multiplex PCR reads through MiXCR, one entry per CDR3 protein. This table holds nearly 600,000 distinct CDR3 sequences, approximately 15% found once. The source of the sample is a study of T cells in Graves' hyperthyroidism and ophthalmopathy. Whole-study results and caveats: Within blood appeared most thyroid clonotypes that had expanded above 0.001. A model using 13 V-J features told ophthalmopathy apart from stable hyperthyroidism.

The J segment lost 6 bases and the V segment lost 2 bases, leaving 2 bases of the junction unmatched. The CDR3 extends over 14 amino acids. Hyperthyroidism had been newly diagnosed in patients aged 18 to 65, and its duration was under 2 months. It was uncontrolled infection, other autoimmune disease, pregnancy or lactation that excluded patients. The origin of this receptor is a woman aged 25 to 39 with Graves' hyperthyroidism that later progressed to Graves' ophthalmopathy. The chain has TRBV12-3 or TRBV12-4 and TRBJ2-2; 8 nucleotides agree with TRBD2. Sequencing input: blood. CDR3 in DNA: TGTGCCAGCAGTTTATTACTAGCGGCCGGGGAGCTGTTTTTT. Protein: CASSLLLAAGELFF.